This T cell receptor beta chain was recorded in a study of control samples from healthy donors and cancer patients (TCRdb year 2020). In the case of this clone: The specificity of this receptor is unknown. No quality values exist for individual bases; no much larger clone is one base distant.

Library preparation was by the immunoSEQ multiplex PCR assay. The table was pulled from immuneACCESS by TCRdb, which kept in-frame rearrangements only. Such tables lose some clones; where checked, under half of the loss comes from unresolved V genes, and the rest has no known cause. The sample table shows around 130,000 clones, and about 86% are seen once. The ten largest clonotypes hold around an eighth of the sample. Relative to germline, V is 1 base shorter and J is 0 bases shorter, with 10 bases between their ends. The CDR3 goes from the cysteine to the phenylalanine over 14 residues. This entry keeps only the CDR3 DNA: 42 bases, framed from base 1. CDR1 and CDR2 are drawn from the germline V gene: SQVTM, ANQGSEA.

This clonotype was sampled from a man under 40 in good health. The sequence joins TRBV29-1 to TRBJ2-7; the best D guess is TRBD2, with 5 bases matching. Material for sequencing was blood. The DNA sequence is TGCAGCGTTGAAGGGACGGGATACTCCTACGAGCAGTACTTC. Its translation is CSVEGTGYSYEQYF.